This T cell receptor (beta chain) was identified in a study of neurological immune-mediated disorders (dated by TCRdb to the late 2010s). Broadly, across the study: Of the approximately 34 multiple sclerosis patients, about 30 had relapsing-remitting MS and 3 had secondary progressive MS. Longitudinal samples, technical triplicates and paired sorted CD4+ and CD8+ T-cell subsets, alongside PBMC samples, were included among the approximately 100 TCR-beta libraries. The cohort comprised around 70 subjects: 15 or so HAM/TSP patients, 35 or so multiple sclerosis patients and around 20 healthy controls. Peripheral blood TCR-beta repertoires from HTLV-I-associated myelopathy (HAM/TSP) patients, multiple sclerosis patients and healthy controls were compared by UMI-based sequencing. Study-wide conclusions, independent of this receptor: TCR clonal expansion was greatest in HAM/TSP patients and smallest in MS patients, who ranked below even healthy controls. No association of the MS cluster with clinical or MRI features was observed, and the need for larger cohorts was stated by the authors. No identical CDR3 amino acid sequences were found to be shared among expanded clones across subjects, suggesting that TCR-beta repertoires were private in all groups. In a phylogenetic analysis, the repertoires of 18 out of 34 MS patients fell into a single cluster of related CDR3 sequences, pointing to a possible signature at the repertoire level.

Unsorted PBMC libraries were generated from 2 million PBMCs stored in RNAlater at -80 °C until RNA extraction. The multiple sclerosis patients were enrolled in a US clinical protocol that evaluated disease progression with magnetic resonance imaging. PBMCs were separated from peripheral blood using Ficoll-Hypaque density gradient centrifugation and then cryopreserved in liquid nitrogen. cDNA synthesis used template-switch 5'RACE with a primer carrying a 10-nucleotide random unique molecular identifier tagging each TCR transcript. Each sequencing run produced over 160 million TCR-beta sequences covering 15-18 subjects. The RNeasy kit was used for extraction of total RNA. TCR-beta VDJ regions were amplified with primers for the TCR constant region and the 5'RACE anchor, using the KAPA Real-time Library Amplification kit. Sample indexes and Illumina adaptors were added in a first PCR, after which library yield was increased in a second PCR. After Ampure bead purification, the roughly 650 bp TCR product was size-selected on a 2% E-gel SizeSelection system. Before pooling, library quality was checked on a Bioanalyzer, concentration was measured with Qubit, and libraries were quantified with the Kapa Library Quantification kit. Libraries were sequenced paired-end 2 x 150 bp on an Illumina HiSeq 2500. To increase sequence diversity, 25-30% phiX was spiked into each library pool. The authors' analysis ran thus. Quality-filtered reads were processed with the UMI-based MiGEC pipeline, and over 75% of raw TCR sequences were removed by the MiGEC pipeline during error correction. IMGT germline references were used for aligning VDJ genes, and each clonotype was defined as a unique CDR3 amino acid sequence together with its V-J genes. Clonal expansion, Shannon diversity, and CDR3 relatedness (CalcPairwiseDistances, ClusterSamples) were evaluated with VDJtools, and phylogenetic trees were built with CLCbio workbench. Clones with at least 8 unique UMIs were defined as expanded, with this threshold being based on coefficient-of-variation modelling across technical triplicates. The public reads were quality trimmed at Q25 with fastp and then assembled into clones with MiXCR by TCRdb, keeping productive beta chains. Every distinct CDR3 protein forms one entry, paired with its most common genes and DNA. TCRdb assigned the V and J calls; the authors' analysis was not used. For this sample there are 25,000 to 35,000 distinct CDR3 sequences; approximately 1.5% appear just once. The ten most abundant clones make up about 10% of the sample.

This clonotype was counted at least ten times. What antigen it recognizes has not been identified. Base qualities are not provided; no much larger clone lies one nucleotide away. CDR1 and CDR2, looked up from the germline V gene (reference sequence), are DFQATT and SNEGSKA. The junction carries 6 bases between V and J, which are trimmed by 0 bases and 0 bases respectively. The CDR3 has 14 amino acids, counting the end cysteine and phenylalanine. Just the 42-base CDR3 DNA is kept, in frame starting at base 1. Material for sequencing was PBMCs. The receptor's source is a young woman with multiple sclerosis. Recombination connected TRBV20-1 to TRBJ1-3; there is no confident call for the D gene. The CDR3 corresponds to CSARDRTSGNTIYF. The DNA reads as follows: TGCAGTGCTAGAGATCGTACCTCTGGAAACACCATATATTTT.